This entry lists 28 T cell receptor beta chains sequenced from one sample in a study of blood T cell repertoires in COVID-19 (dated by TCRdb to about 2020). Library method: the immunoSEQ multiplex PCR assay. In its TCRdb copy, this immuneACCESS table keeps in-frame sequences only and misses some clones. Where compared with another copy, unresolved V genes explain less than half of these, and the others have no known cause. A total of about 200,000 clones appear in this sample, around nine tenths of them only once. Around 1.5% of the sample is in the top ten clones. The material sequenced was peripheral blood. The receptors were sampled from a young man with active or convalescent COVID-19.

The chain employs TRBV12-5 and TRBJ1-5, with TRBD1 matching 7 bases. CDR3 size: 15 residues. V lost 3 bases to trimming and J lost 4 bases; unmatched junction nucleotides: 6. The germline V gene encodes CDR1 LGHNT and CDR2 FRNRAP. This chain's CDR3 is CASGFSEDRNQPQHF. CDR3 sequence (DNA): TGTGCTAGTGGTTTCTCCGAGGACAGGAATCAGCCCCAGCATTTT.

The rearrangement links TRBV4-2 to TRBJ2-1; the D gene is possibly TRBD2 (5 bases). The germline gives CDR1 LGHNA, CDR2 YNFKEQ. The CDR3 sequence is 16 residues long. Trimming removed 0 bases at V and 3 bases at J, with 12 bases between. CDR3 region: CASSQEEAGDYNEQFF. In nucleotides, the CDR3 is TGTGCCAGCAGCCAAGAGGAGGCAGGAGACTACAATGAGCAGTTCTTC.

J is TRBJ1-4 and V is TRBV27, with unresolved D. Germline lookup yields CDR1 MNHEY and CDR2 SMNVEV (reference sequence). The CDR3 loop spans 18 amino acids. Trimming pared 6 bases from V and 0 bases from J, leaving 20 bases between. This chain's CDR3 is CASSLRLYRSATNEKLFF. In DNA form, the CDR3 reads TGTGCCAGCAGCTTAAGGCTCTATAGGAGCGCAACTAATGAAAAACTGTTTTTT.

This clone was seen once. The chain combines TRBV20-1 with TRBJ2-2, with TRBD1 identical over 10 bases. The CDR3 has 15 amino acids. Germline V gene sequence: CDR1 DFQATT, CDR2 SNEGSKA (reference sequence). With 3 bases clipped from V and 6 bases from J, the junction kept 7 bases outside the gene matches. CDR3: CSASIGTGAPGELFF. The CDR3 bases are TGCAGTGCTAGTATAGGGACAGGGGCCCCCGGGGAGCTGTTTTTT.

The rearrangement joins TRBV10-3 to TRBJ2-7, with TRBD1 matching 9 bases. CDR1 is ENHRY, CDR2 SYGVKD, per germline. The CDR3 spans 15 residues. The V and J ends lost 6 bases and 5 bases, in that order; junction bases with no gene match: 11. CDR3 loop: CAIRDTGGGGNEQYF. CDR3 DNA: TGTGCCATCAGGGATACAGGGGGCGGAGGGAACGAGCAGTACTTC.

The chain has TRBV7-2 and TRBJ2-2; D is uncertain. Germline V lookup: CDR1 SGHTA, CDR2 FQGNSA. Trimming left V 2 bases short and J 2 bases short, with 15 bases between. The CDR3 runs 17 residues. CDR3 nucleotide sequence: TGTGCCAGCAGCTTAAACCCCCCGGGTAGTAACACCGGGGAGCTGTTTTTT. As protein: CASSLNPPGSNTGELFF.

V and J are TRBV7-2 and TRBJ2-4; D not resolved. This CDR3 comprises 15 residues. The V end was cut by 2 bases, the J end by 8 bases, with 16 bases between. Looked up from germline, CDR1 is SGHTA and CDR2 is FQGNSA. The CDR3 sequence is CASSLSPLSRDIQYF. DNA of the CDR3: TGTGCCAGCAGCTTATCTCCCCTCAGTCGGGACATTCAGTACTTC.

This chain connects TRBV7-2 to TRBJ2-2; TRBD2 is a possible D gene (5 bases). Germline lookup yields CDR1 SGHTA and CDR2 FQGNSA. The CDR3 is 14 amino acids. Trimming took off 1 base at V and 6 bases at J, with 9 bases between the two ends. The CDR3: CASSLVLASGELFF. The DNA for the CDR3 is TGTGCCAGCAGCTTAGTTCTAGCCTCCGGGGAGCTGTTTTTT.

The chain combines TRBV7-2 with TRBJ1-2; 7 bases agree with TRBD1. The ends lost 1 base at V and 8 bases at J; junction bases unmatched: 10. This CDR3 has 15 residues. Per germline, CDR1 SGHTA and CDR2 FQGNSA. Here the CDR3 DNA reads TGTGCCAGCAGCTTAGGACAGGGAACATTGGAGGGCTACACCTTC. Translating gives CASSLGQGTLEGYTF.

The rearrangement uses TRBV3-1 (or the pseudogene TRBV3-2) and TRBJ2-7, with 12 bases lining up with TRBD1. The CDR3 length is 16 residues. Trimming took 0 bases from V and 7 from J; bases not matched to a gene: 7. Germline CDR1 is LGHDT and CDR2 is YNNKEL (reference sequence). CDR3 DNA sequence: TGTGCCAGCAGCCAAGATTGGGACAGGGGGCTTCGGGAGCAGTACTTC. This sequence encodes CASSQDWDRGLREQYF.

This chain connects TRBV3-1 (or the pseudogene TRBV3-2) to TRBJ2-1, with 7 bases identical to TRBD2. The germline gives CDR1 LGHDT, CDR2 YNNKEL (reference sequence). Losses at the gene ends were 3 bases for V and 0 bases for J; bases not matched to a gene: 2. The CDR3 has 15 amino acids. The CDR3 DNA reads TGTGCCAGCAGCCAGGGCGGGAGCTCCTACAATGAGCAGTTCTTC. Protein: CASSQGGSSYNEQFF.

V and J are TRBV29-1 and TRBJ2-1, with 7 bases identical to TRBD2. The CDR3 covers 16 residues. Germline V gives CDR1 SQVTM, CDR2 ANQGSEA. V lost 4 bases, J lost 1 base, and 10 bases stayed unmatched. The CDR3 region is CSVAASAGLSYNEQFF. CDR3 DNA sequence: TGCAGCGTTGCAGCGTCAGCGGGGCTTTCCTACAATGAGCAGTTCTTC.

The J gene is TRBJ1-1, the V gene TRBV19; TRBD1 aligns across 10 bases. The V and J ends lost 10 bases and 0 bases, in that order; junction bases with no gene match: 11. The CDR3 is 16 amino acids. Germline loops: CDR1 LNHDA, CDR2 SQIVND (reference sequence). CDR3 loop: CAIDRGLPWVNTEAFF. In nucleotides, the CDR3 is TGTGCCATCGACAGGGGGCTACCGTGGGTGAACACTGAAGCTTTCTTT.

This CDR3 reads CASSQNLGQGSETQYF. The CDR3 DNA sequence: TGTGCCAGCAGCCAAAACCTGGGGCAGGGAAGCGAGACCCAGTACTTC. The gene calls are TRBV3-1 (or the pseudogene TRBV3-2) and TRBJ2-5; TRBD1 is a possible D gene (5 bases). CDR3 size: 16 residues. Deletions cut 2 bases from V and 5 bases from J, with 18 bases between. CDR1 is LGHDT, CDR2 YNNKEL, per germline (reference sequence).

This clone turned up a few times. The chain joins TRBV19 to TRBJ1-5, with 9 bases lining up with TRBD1. Germline CDR1 is LNHDA and CDR2 is SQIVND (reference sequence). This CDR3 contains 14 residues. With 10 bases clipped from V and 6 bases from J, the junction kept 10 bases outside the gene matches. CDR3 protein: CATSQTGGSQPQHF. In nucleotides, the CDR3 is TGTGCCACCTCCCAAACAGGGGGCTCTCAGCCCCAGCATTTT.

The V and J genes are TRBV30 and TRBJ2-7, with D perhaps matching TRBD1 (6 bases). Trimming removed 7 bases from V and 0 bases from J, with 16 bases in between. This CDR3 spans 14 amino acids. Germline V gene sequence: CDR1 GTSNPN, CDR2 SVGIG (reference sequence). CDR3 nucleotides: TGTGCCTTCGACGGGACAACCCTCTCCTACGAGCAGTACTTC. This sequence encodes CAFDGTTLSYEQYF.

The chain carries TRBV3-1 (or the pseudogene TRBV3-2) and TRBJ2-7, with TRBD2 identical over 11 bases. The CDR3 is made up of 15 amino acids. Germline V gene sequence: CDR1 LGHDT, CDR2 YNNKEL (reference sequence). J lost 5 bases, V lost 4 bases, and 7 bases had no gene match. This CDR3 is CASSPASGGMNEQYF. As DNA, the CDR3 is TGTGCCAGCAGCCCGGCTAGCGGGGGGATGAACGAGCAGTACTTC.

The V gene is TRBV11-3, the J gene TRBJ1-1; D gene uncertain. CDR1 is SGHNT, CDR2 YENEEA, per germline. V was cut by 0 bases and J by 7 bases, with 9 bases left in between. This CDR3 contains 13 residues. The CDR3, as DNA: TGTGCCAGCAGCTTAGATGGGGAGGGTGAAGCTTTCTTT. As protein: CASSLDGEGEAFF.

This clone appeared once. The rearrangement joins TRBV6-1 to TRBJ1-4, with D maybe TRBD1 (5 bases). The CDR3 length is 15 residues. The germline V and J ends were trimmed by 3 bases and 7 bases, with 15 bases remaining between them. Per germline, CDR1 MNHNS and CDR2 SASEGT. This chain's CDR3 is CASSETTVVGEKLFF. In DNA, the CDR3 is TGTGCCAGCAGTGAGACGACAGTGGTCGGTGAAAAACTGTTTTTT.

The rearrangement links TRBV29-1 to TRBJ1-2, with a tentative D call TRBD1 (5 bases). The CDR3 spans 14 residues. Trimming removed 6 bases from V and 6 bases from J, with 20 bases in between. Germline V lookup: CDR1 SQVTM, CDR2 ANQGSEA. CDR3 bases: TGCAGCGTGGGCCTAGCAGGGAGGTTGGATGGCTACACCTTC. Translation: CSVGLAGRLDGYTF.

The chain carries TRBV5-4 and TRBJ2-3; 7 bases map to TRBD1. The germline gives CDR1 SGHNT, CDR2 YYREEE (reference sequence). J was trimmed by 5 bases and V by 1 base; bases with no gene match: 7. CDR3 length equals 15 residues. The CDR3: CASSLRTGARDTQYF. The CDR3 bases are TGTGCCAGCAGCTTGAGAACAGGGGCGAGAGATACGCAGTATTTT.

This chain connects TRBV10-3 to TRBJ1-1; D possibly corresponds to TRBD1 (5 bases). The V end lost 0 bases, the J end lost 6 bases, and 8 bases lay between the germline ends. Germline values: CDR1 ENHRY, CDR2 SYGVKD. The CDR3 sequence is 13 residues long. CDR3 loop: CAISESGVPEAFF. The CDR3 coding sequence is TGTGCCATCAGTGAGTCAGGGGTCCCTGAAGCTTTCTTT.

The chain employs TRBV24-1 and TRBJ2-7; 10 nucleotides agree with TRBD1. Germline values: CDR1 KGHDR, CDR2 SFDVKD. The CDR3 totals 14 residues. V was clipped by 6 bases and J by 5 bases; unmatched bases: 6. CDR3 in amino acids: CATSRGQGRDEQYF. The DNA of the CDR3 is TGTGCCACCAGTAGGGGACAGGGGCGCGACGAGCAGTACTTC.

This sequence joins TRBV6-6 and TRBJ1-2; TRBD1 aligns across 9 bases. The germline V gene encodes CDR1 MNHNY and CDR2 SVGAGI (reference sequence). The length of the CDR3 is 14 residues. The ends lost 6 bases at V and 4 bases at J; junction bases unmatched: 6. The CDR3 sequence is CASRQGQGIYGYTF. The DNA of the CDR3 is TGTGCCAGCAGACAAGGACAGGGGATCTATGGCTACACCTTC.

This clone was observed a handful of times. This sequence joins TRBV25-1 and TRBJ1-2, with 7 bases matching TRBD1. The CDR3 has 12 residues. Germline V gene lookup returns CDR1 MGHDK and CDR2 SYGVNS. V shed 5 bases, J shed 6 bases, and the junction held 3 bases outside the gene matches. This chain's CDR3 is CASSLDRDGYTF. The CDR3 region has the DNA TGTGCCAGCAGTCTCGACAGGGATGGCTACACCTTC.

CDR3: CASSAGTGNTGELFF. The DNA for the CDR3 is TGTGCCAGCAGCGCTGGGACAGGGAACACCGGGGAGCTGTTTTTT. The chain joins TRBV5-5 to TRBJ2-2; TRBD1 agrees at 8 bases. The CDR3 runs to 15 residues. The J segment lost 1 base and the V segment lost 4 bases, leaving 3 bases of the junction unmatched. Germline-derived CDR1 and CDR2 are SGHKS and YYEKEE (reference sequence).

This clone turned up a few times. V is TRBV9 and J is TRBJ2-2; D not resolved. Per the germline V gene, CDR1 is SGDLS and CDR2 is YYNGEE. V was trimmed by 3 bases and J by 2 bases, leaving 8 bases between them. The CDR3 is 14 amino acids. DNA of the CDR3: TGTGCCAGCAGCGAACAGCCAAACACCGGGGAGCTGTTTTTT. It encodes CASSEQPNTGELFF.

The genes are TRBV2 and TRBJ2-1; D is possibly TRBD2 (6 bases). Germline V gene lookup returns CDR1 SNHLY and CDR2 FYNNEI. The V end lost 6 bases, the J end lost 2 bases, and 14 bases lay between the germline ends. The CDR3 contains 15 residues. The CDR3 is CASRTTSSAYNEQFF. In DNA form, the CDR3 reads TGTGCCAGCAGGACAACTAGCTCGGCCTACAATGAGCAGTTCTTC.